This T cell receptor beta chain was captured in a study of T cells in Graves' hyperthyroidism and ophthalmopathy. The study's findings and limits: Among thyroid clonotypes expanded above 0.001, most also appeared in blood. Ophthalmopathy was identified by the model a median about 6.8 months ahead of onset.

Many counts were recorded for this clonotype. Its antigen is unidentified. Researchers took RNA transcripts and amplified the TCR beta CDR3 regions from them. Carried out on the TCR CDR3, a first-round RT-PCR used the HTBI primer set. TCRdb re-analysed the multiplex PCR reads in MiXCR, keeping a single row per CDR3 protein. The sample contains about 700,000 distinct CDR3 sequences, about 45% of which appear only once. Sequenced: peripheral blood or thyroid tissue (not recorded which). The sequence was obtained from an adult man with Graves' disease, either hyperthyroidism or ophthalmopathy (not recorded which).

Here the CDR3 DNA reads TGCAGCGTTGAACCAGGGGTAGGGGAGACCCAGTACTTC. Translation gives CSVEPGVGETQYF. The chain has TRBV29-1 and TRBJ2-5, with D perhaps matching TRBD1 (6 bases). Between the trimmed V and J ends, which lost 2 bases and 5 bases, there was a span of 12 bases. Per the germline V gene, CDR1 is SQVTM and CDR2 is ANQGSEA. This CDR3 spans 13 amino acids.